This TCR beta chain was identified in a study of CD8+CD57+ T cells in acquired aplastic anemia. General study points: Shared by patients and controls, 25 to 30 CD8+ CDR3s were abundant in patients.

Template material for TCR beta VDJ and CDR3 profiling consisted of genomic DNA. TCRdb re-called the reads through MiXCR, storing one row per CDR3 protein. The table has under 250,000 distinct CDR3 sequences, approximately 60% seen once. As for this clonotype: The antigen is undetermined.

Germline V CDR1 and CDR2: DFQATT, SNEGSKA (reference sequence). The CDR3 has 13 amino acids. Trimming shortened V by 1 base and J by 7 bases, and 11 bases separated the two germline ends. It was patients with CD8+CD57+ cell expansion by flow cytometry who were chosen for sequencing. Every patient had severe acquired aplastic anemia. Sample: sorted CD4+, CD8+, or CD8+CD57+ T cells (not recorded which) from PBMCs. The source is a human donor with aplastic anemia. The chain joins TRBV20-1 to TRBJ2-1; D tentatively fits TRBD1 or TRBD2 (5 bases each). CDR3 nucleotide sequence: TGCAGTGCTAGAGCCGGGACCTTAAATGAGCAGTTCTTC. This sequence encodes CSARAGTLNEQFF.